This TCR beta chain originates from a study of T-cell reconstitution after alpha-beta-depleted transplantation in children (dated by TCRdb to the mid-2010s). Notes on the research overall: T-cell immune reconstitution after TCRalphabeta/CD19-depleted allogeneic hematopoietic cell transplantation in children was quantitatively tracked in the study by means of TCR repertoire profiling.

In regard to this clonotype: Which antigen it targets is not known. Base-call qualities are not available, and no considerably larger clone is one nucleotide away.

The library was prepared using PCR. The sequencer listed for this sample is Illumina HiSeq 2500. Molecular barcoding was employed in the preparation of TCR libraries, with unique molecular identifiers being used to normalize TCRbeta repertoire quantification. Using fastp at Q25 and MiXCR, TCRdb reprocessed the public reads and kept productive beta chains. Duplicate CDR3 protein sequences are folded into a single record with the most common DNA and genes. This sample holds around 400,000 distinct CDR3 sequences; 20% were observed only once. The ten largest clones represent approximately 3.8% of the sample. In the germline V gene, CDR1 corresponds to SGHNT and CDR2 to YENEEA. V is pared back by 3 bases and J by 0 bases, with 17 bases lying between the germline termini. Its CDR3 holds 17 amino acids, cysteine through phenylalanine. Just CDR3 DNA is preserved here, 51 bases in frame from base 1.

This receptor chain uses TRBV11-3 and TRBJ2-5; TRBD1 could be the D gene, as 6 bases match. The source was PBMCs from the stem cell graft donor, collected from the stem cell graft. The receptor was isolated from a human donor who donated a stem cell graft to a child with acute myeloid leukemia. Read as DNA, the sequence is TGTGCCAGCAGCTTCCCCTTACAGGGATCGTACCAAGAGACCCAGTACTTC. Translated, it gives CASSFPLQGSYQETQYF.